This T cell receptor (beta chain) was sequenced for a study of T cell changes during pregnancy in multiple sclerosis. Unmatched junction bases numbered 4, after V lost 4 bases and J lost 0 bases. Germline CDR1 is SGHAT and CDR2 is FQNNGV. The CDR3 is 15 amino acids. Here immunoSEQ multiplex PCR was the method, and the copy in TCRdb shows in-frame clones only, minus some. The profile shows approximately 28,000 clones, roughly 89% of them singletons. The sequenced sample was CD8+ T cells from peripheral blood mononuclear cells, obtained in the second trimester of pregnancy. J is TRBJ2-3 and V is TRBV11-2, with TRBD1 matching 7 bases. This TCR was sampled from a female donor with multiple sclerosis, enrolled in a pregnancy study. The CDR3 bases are TGTGCCAGCAGCTCCCCAGGGGGAAGCACAGATACGCAGTATTTT. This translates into CASSSPGGSTDTQYF.